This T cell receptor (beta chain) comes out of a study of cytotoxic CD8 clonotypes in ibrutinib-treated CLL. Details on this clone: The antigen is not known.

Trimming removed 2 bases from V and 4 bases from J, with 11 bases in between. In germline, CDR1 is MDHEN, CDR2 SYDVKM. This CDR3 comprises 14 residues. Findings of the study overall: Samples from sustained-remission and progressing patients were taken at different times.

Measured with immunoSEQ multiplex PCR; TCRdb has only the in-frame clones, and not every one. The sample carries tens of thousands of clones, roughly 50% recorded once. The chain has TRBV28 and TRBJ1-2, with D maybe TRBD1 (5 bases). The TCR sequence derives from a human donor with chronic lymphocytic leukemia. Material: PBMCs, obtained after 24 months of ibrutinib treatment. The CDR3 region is CASSLAGIGYGYTF. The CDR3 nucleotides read TGTGCCAGCAGTTTAGCAGGGATTGGCTATGGCTACACCTTC.